Shown below are 4 T cell receptor beta chains from a single sample sequenced in a study of blood T cells in healthy people across ages. A second PCR, run for roughly 7 to 11 cycles, used a sample-barcoded 5' primer plus a J-beta primer mix. Each CDR3 protein is one row after TCRdb ran MiXCR on the 5' RACE reads. The table lists about 800,000 distinct CDR3 sequences, about 25% of them singletons. These data also featured in a second study, about T cells of mothers and their children.

Specimen: blood. The receptors were sampled from a boy aged 5-17 years in good health.

The CDR3 DNA is TGTGCCAGCAGCTCGACTAGCGGGGGCAGGGCAGATACGCAGTATTTT. It yields the protein CASSSTSGGRADTQYF. The rearrangement links TRBV7-9 to TRBJ2-3; 12 bases match TRBD2. CDR3 size: 16 residues. V gave up 4 bases and J gave up 4 bases; unmatched junction bases: 6. Germline V gene sequence: CDR1 SEHNR, CDR2 FQNEAQ (reference sequence).

This clonotype was counted at least ten times. V and J are TRBV24-1 and TRBJ2-7; D is ambiguous. Trimming removed 2 bases from V and 0 bases from J, with 4 bases in between. The CDR3 consists of 13 residues. Per germline, CDR1 KGHDR and CDR2 SFDVKD. CDR3 sequence reads: CATSDSVSYEQYF. DNA of the CDR3: TGTGCCACCAGTGATTCGGTCTCCTACGAGCAGTACTTC.

CDR3: CASTRTEGNTIYF. The CDR3 coding sequence is TGTGCCAGCACCCGGACAGAGGGAAACACCATATATTTT. This chain joins TRBV2 and TRBJ1-3, with D possibly being TRBD1 (6 bases). This CDR3 region has 13 residues. The germline V gene encodes CDR1 SNHLY and CDR2 FYNNEI. V dropped 7 bases and J dropped 4 bases, with 11 bases sitting between them.

The chain uses TRBV4-2 and TRBJ2-2, with D perhaps TRBD1 or TRBD2 (5 bases each). The CDR3 consists of 14 residues. With 1 base removed from V and 7 bases from J, the gap between germline ends came to 10 bases. CDR1 and CDR2 from the germline V gene are LGHNA and YNFKEQ. The chain's CDR3 is CASSQVRGVGELFF. As DNA, the CDR3 is TGTGCCAGCAGCCAAGTACGAGGGGTCGGGGAGCTGTTTTTT.